This T cell receptor beta chain was obtained from a study of cytomegalovirus exposure and HLA in healthy donors. Study-level background: In terms of ancestry, the Caucasian-associated cluster contained about four fifths of the roughly 400 genotyped donors. Study-wide points: Reported findings show TCR beta sequences accurately forecast HLA-A and HLA-B alleles in most subjects. Most of the TCR beta V segments (in an earlier analysis) were productive either about 87% or about 30% of the time. Some TCR beta chains (approximately 180 of them) were listed as cytomegalovirus-associated.

Germline CDR1 is SGHNT and CDR2 is YYREEE (reference sequence). With 4 bases clipped from V and 7 bases from J, the junction kept 14 bases outside the gene matches. This CDR3 has 16 residues. The primer mix had 60 Vbeta and 13 Jbeta primers. Clones were sequenced by immunoSEQ multiplex PCR, and TCRdb holds only the in-frame ones, with some missing. The sample carries around 120,000 clones, approximately 78% recorded once. This clone was found many times. Its antigen is undetermined. The TCR sequence derives from a human donor in good health. The rearrangement uses TRBV5-4 and TRBJ2-7; 10 nucleotides match TRBD2. The sequencing sample was made of PBMCs. In DNA form, the CDR3 reads TGTGCCAGCAGCCCCGGTGGGGCTAGCGGGAGTGAGGAGCAGTACTTC. Translation gives CASSPGGASGSEEQYF.